This TCR beta chain was sequenced for a study of human T cells and chemical hapten exposure. Study-level information: All patients underwent weekly scalp dosing with diphenylcyclopropenone for the full roughly 24-week study.

Each cDNA molecule in the library carried unique molecular identifiers. Methods used by the authors: Per sample, the median was around 100,000 TCRs, with values from 23,224 to 690,600. From the RACE reads, TCRdb called clonotypes with MiXCR, one entry per CDR3 protein. TCRdb, not the authors, supplied the V and J calls. The table has fewer than 350,000 distinct CDR3 sequences, around 7.7% seen once. Time point here: pre-sensitization, week 0. Treatment here: therapeutic diphenylcyclopropenone sensitization with weekly scalp DPC. At every patch-test visit, blood was drawn before the patch test was applied. The germline V gene has CDR1 MNHEY and CDR2 SVGAGI. Trimming pared 6 bases from V and 4 bases from J, leaving 28 bases between. The CDR3 is 19 amino acids. This clonotype was recorded at least ten times.

This chain connects TRBV6-5 to TRBJ1-3; no definite D call. The clonotype was recovered from a man between 18 and 29 years old with alopecia areata. Some clones in this sample may be carry-over from other donors' samples. Source: whole blood, taken in connection with sensitization to the hapten diphenylcyclopropenone (DPC). The CDR3 bases are TGTGCCAGCAGCCACCCTCCTAGGAGGCGCGAAGCCTCAGGAAACACCATATATTTT. Translating it yields CASSHPPRRREASGNTIYF.